Each of the 23 T cell receptor beta chains below was sequenced from the same sample in a study of beta chain features in type 1 diabetes. Study conclusions and caveats: Shorter TCRB CDR3s, moderately but significantly so, were found in Type 1 diabetes patients in all four CD4+ subsets.

The antigens for these receptors are not known. Of the isolated RNA, all was reverse transcribed, and so the sequenced material was expressed TCRB transcripts. Sequencing used immunoSEQ multiplex PCR; TCRdb keeps in-frame clones, though not all of them. The top ten hold about 1% of the sample, which has 310,000 or so clones, around 9.3% seen once. The source material was central memory CD4+ T cells from blood. Every receptor here comes from a man between 25 and 39 years old with type 1 diabetes.

This clone showed up just a few times. This rearrangement joins TRBV5-4 to TRBJ2-5, with 9 positions matching TRBD2. The J segment lost 3 bases and the V segment lost 0 bases, leaving 6 bases of the junction unmatched. Germline V gene data show CDR1 as SGHNT and CDR2 as YYREEE (reference sequence). This CDR3 contains 16 residues. Here the CDR3 DNA reads TGTGCCAGCAGCTTGGTGGGTAGCGGGAGCGAAGAGACCCAGTACTTC. Translating it yields CASSLVGSGSEETQYF.

This clone was observed a handful of times. Distinct nucleotide sequences in the sample also encode this CDR3. The chain employs TRBV30 and TRBJ1-6; D gene unclear. Germline V lookup: CDR1 GTSNPN, CDR2 SVGIG (reference sequence). CDR3 size: 11 residues. Trimming took off 1 base at V and 6 bases at J, with 1 base between the two ends. CDR3 sequence: CAWSGNSPLHF. CDR3 in DNA: TGTGCCTGGAGTGGTAATTCACCCCTCCACTTT.

This chain links TRBV30 with TRBJ2-5; D possibly uses TRBD1 or TRBD2 (5 bases each). The DNA end is a closer match to TRBJ2-7, so the J assignment may be wrong. The CDR3 is 14 amino acids. Germline lookup yields CDR1 GTSNPN and CDR2 SVGIG (reference sequence). The CDR3 reads CAWTHGTDSYEQYF. DNA for the CDR3: TGTGCCTGGACCCATGGGACCGACTCCTACGAGCAGTACTTC.

A few counts support this clone. The J gene is TRBJ2-1, the V gene TRBV30; TRBD2 agrees at 8 bases. Germline V gives CDR1 GTSNPN, CDR2 SVGIG (reference sequence). J lost 7 bases, V lost 0 bases, and 8 bases had no gene match. CDR3 length: 15 residues. CDR3 amino acids: CAWSVRGGGPNEQFF. CDR3 coding DNA: TGTGCCTGGAGTGTACGTGGCGGGGGGCCTAATGAGCAGTTCTTC.

This clone has more than one count but fewer than ten. The rearrangement links TRBV7-2 to TRBJ2-3; 7 bases fit TRBD2. Germline values: CDR1 SGHTA, CDR2 FQGNSA. This CDR3 spans 16 amino acids. V shed 3 bases and J 4 bases; nucleotides not matched to a gene: 10. CDR3 in DNA: TGTGCCAGCAGCTTGTCGACTAGCAGAATCTCAGATACGCAGTATTTT. Protein product: CASSLSTSRISDTQYF.

The chain combines TRBV29-1 with TRBJ1-2; 7 positions agree with TRBD1. Trimming took 6 bases from V and 0 from J; bases not matched to a gene: 4. This CDR3 region has 13 residues. In germline, CDR1 is SQVTM, CDR2 ANQGSEA. The CDR3 region has the DNA TGCAGCGTCCTAGGGGGCGCTAACTATGGCTACACCTTC. Translation gives CSVLGGANYGYTF.

In this sample, this clone turned up a few times. The chain couples TRBV9 to TRBJ2-5; 7 bases line up with TRBD1. Germline CDR1 reads SGDLS; CDR2 reads YYNGEE. The CDR3 is 15 residues long. The junction had 3 bases not matched to a gene; V was cut back by 1 base and J by 0 bases. The CDR3 is CASSVHDRDQETQYF. DNA for the CDR3: TGTGCCAGCAGCGTACACGACAGGGACCAAGAGACCCAGTACTTC.

CDR3: CATWAVSSGNTIYF. In DNA form, the CDR3 reads TGTGCCACTTGGGCGGTGAGCTCTGGAAACACCATATATTTT. The chain uses TRBV7-9 and TRBJ1-3; D gene uncertain. The CDR3 consists of 14 residues. The germline CDR1 and CDR2 sequences are SEHNR and FQNEAQ (reference sequence). V lost 10 bases and J 0 bases, leaving 13 bases between the germline ends.

This clone was detected a few times. The rearrangement links TRBV7-2 to TRBJ2-5; D possibly matches TRBD1 or TRBD2 (5 bases each). V was clipped by 4 bases and J by 5 bases, with 17 bases between them. Germline V lookup: CDR1 SGHTA, CDR2 FQGNSA. The length of the CDR3 is 15 residues. The CDR3 spells CASSYGAHERETQYF. The CDR3 coding sequence is TGTGCCAGCAGCTACGGGGCCCACGAGAGGGAGACCCAGTACTTC.

The chain recombines TRBV5-4 with TRBJ2-5; 14 nucleotides align to TRBD2. After removal of 3 bases from V and 5 bases from J, the junction contained 6 bases not matched to a gene. From germline, CDR1 is SGHNT and CDR2 YYREEE (reference sequence). The CDR3 is made up of 16 amino acids. This CDR3 reads CASSSGLAGARETQYF. The CDR3 DNA sequence: TGTGCCAGCAGCTCGGGACTAGCGGGGGCGAGGGAGACCCAGTACTTC.

This clone was picked up many times. At the DNA level, this CDR3 is encoded by other sequences in the same sample as well. The V gene is TRBV29-1, the J gene TRBJ1-2, with 7 bases lining up with TRBD1. The V gene end was trimmed by 7 bases and the J gene end by 3 bases; junction bases not matched to a gene: 5. The CDR3 loop spans 12 amino acids. Germline assignment: CDR1 SQVTM and CDR2 ANQGSEA. Here the CDR3 reads CSGGQADYGYTF. The CDR3 coding sequence is TGCAGCGGAGGACAGGCGGACTATGGCTACACCTTC. Using reference TRBV29-1 and TRBJ1-2 for the parts outside the CDR3, the full variable domain is SAVISQKPSRDICQRGTSLTIQCQVDSQVTMMFWYRQQPGQSLTLIATANQGSEATYESGFVIDKFPISRPNLTFSTLTVSNMSPEDSSIYLCSGGQADYGYTFGSGTRLTVV.

The rearrangement uses TRBV19 and TRBJ1-1; no definite D call. This CDR3 has 14 amino acids. The germline V gene encodes CDR1 LNHDA and CDR2 SQIVND (reference sequence). V lost 5 bases and J lost 1, with 11 bases in between. In DNA, the CDR3 is TGTGCCAGTAGTGCAGCAGGAACGAACACTGAAGCTTTCTTT. Its protein is CASSAAGTNTEAFF.

This clone was detected a few times. This chain links TRBV7-2 with TRBJ1-2; 8 bases match TRBD1. Germline V gives CDR1 SGHTA, CDR2 FQGNSA. The CDR3 has 16 amino acids. V dropped 4 bases and J dropped 6; count of bases not matched to a gene: 13. The CDR3 sequence is CASSYRTRQGLDGYTF. CDR3 nucleotides: TGTGCCAGCAGCTACCGAACCCGACAGGGGCTCGATGGCTACACCTTC. Supplemented by reference TRBV7-2 and TRBJ1-2, the full variable domain reads GAGVSQSPSNKVTEKGKDVELRCDPISGHTALYWYRQSLGQGLEFLIYFQGNSAPDKSGLPSDRFSAERTGGSVSTLTIQRTQQEDSAVYLCASSYRTRQGLDGYTFGSGTRLTVV.

The CDR3 spells CASSSGTGPTDTQYF. The CDR3 DNA is TGTGCCAGCAGCTCCGGGACAGGGCCCACAGATACGCAGTATTTT. The chain employs TRBV27 and TRBJ2-3; 9 bases are shared with TRBD1. This CDR3 has 15 amino acids. J was trimmed by 2 bases and V by 6 bases; bases with no gene match: 6. The germline gives CDR1 MNHEY, CDR2 SMNVEV (reference sequence).

The chain joins TRBV30 to TRBJ2-1; D is unclear. Looked up from germline, CDR1 is GTSNPN and CDR2 is SVGIG (reference sequence). This CDR3 comprises 14 residues. Trimming pared 2 bases from V and 2 bases from J, leaving 10 bases between. This CDR3 reads CAWSRMSAYNEQFF. The CDR3, as DNA: TGTGCCTGGAGTCGGATGTCGGCCTACAATGAGCAGTTCTTC.

The chain is built from TRBV5-8 and TRBJ1-5; a weak D match, TRBD1 (5 bases). CDR1 SGHTS and CDR2 YDEGEE come from the germline V gene. This CDR3 contains 12 residues. Trimming pared 4 bases from V and 10 bases from J, leaving 12 bases between. CDR3 residues: CASSGDSGPQHF. DNA for the CDR3: TGTGCCAGCAGCGGGGACTCTGGCCCCCAGCATTTT.

The chain is built from TRBV5-1 and TRBJ1-5; no definite D call. The CDR3 is made up of 16 amino acids. With 4 bases removed from V and 2 bases from J, the gap between germline ends came to 16 bases. CDR1 is SGHRS and CDR2 is YFSETQ in the germline V gene. In DNA form, the CDR3 reads TGCGCCAGCAGCCCCGGGAGGGCCTTTGGCAATCAGCCCCAGCATTTT. Translating it yields CASSPGRAFGNQPQHF.

This chain joins TRBV5-6 and TRBJ2-7; the D gene is possibly TRBD1 (6 bases). Trimming took off 8 bases at V and 6 bases at J, with 24 bases between the two ends. The CDR3 is 15 amino acids. CDR1 SGHDT and CDR2 YYEEEE come from the germline V gene. CDR3 in DNA: TGTGCCAGGTCGATTATTCCAGGGGCGTCCAGCGAGCAGTACTTC. This gives the protein CARSIIPGASSEQYF.

This clone was observed a few times. The chain carries TRBV5-1 and TRBJ2-3; 12 bases are a match to TRBD2. The germline V gene has CDR1 SGHRS and CDR2 YFSETQ. The CDR3 has 15 amino acids. V dropped 5 bases and J dropped 6; count of bases not matched to a gene: 7. The CDR3 region has the DNA TGCGCCAGCAGGAGACTAGCGGGGGACGGGGATACGCAGTATTTT. Amino acids: CASRRLAGDGDTQYF.

This clone was counted a few times. V usage is TRBV11-2 and J usage is TRBJ2-7; D ambiguous. V gave up 4 bases and J gave up 3 bases, with 13 bases separating them. The CDR3 has 14 residues. Germline CDR1 and CDR2: SGHAT and FQNNGV. For the CDR3, the DNA is TGTGCCAGCAGCTCCACCGGCAGATTCTACGAGCAGTACTTC. It specifies CASSSTGRFYEQYF.

This clone appeared a few times. The chain combines TRBV7-2 with TRBJ2-5; TRBD1 agrees at 11 bases. The CDR3 is 18 amino acids. The junction had 14 bases not matched to a gene; V was cut back by 5 bases and J by 3 bases. Germline-derived CDR1 and CDR2 are SGHTA and FQGNSA. CDR3 region: CASSTRGRGTGGEETQYF. The CDR3 DNA is TGTGCCAGCAGCACCAGAGGCCGAGGGACAGGGGGGGAAGAGACCCAGTACTTC.

The chain is built from TRBV6-8 and TRBJ2-5; unclear D gene. V lost 6 bases to trimming and J lost 4 bases, with 12 bases between them. Germline V gives CDR1 MNHGY, CDR2 SAAAGT. CDR3 length: 13 residues. The DNA of the CDR3 is TGTGCCAGCAGAAGAGTGGGCGGAGAGACCCAGTACTTC. This encodes CASRRVGGETQYF.

The gene calls are TRBV6-5 and TRBJ2-1; tentatively, D is TRBD1 (6 bases). Deletions cut 6 bases from V and 7 bases from J, with 13 bases between. The CDR3 is 13 amino acids. CDR1 MNHEY and CDR2 SVGAGI come from the germline V gene. This CDR3 reads CASSSGTPNEQFF. The DNA for the CDR3 is TGTGCCAGCAGCTCCGGGACACCGAATGAGCAGTTCTTC.